This T cell receptor (beta chain) was identified during a study of CD8 T cells in ankylosing spondylitis. This clonotype appeared many times. What it recognizes is unknown. The CDR3 extends over 13 amino acids. The V end was cut by 7 bases, the J end by 0 bases, with 12 bases between. Per germline, CDR1 SQVTM and CDR2 ANQGSEA. Researchers built TCR beta libraries using quantitative 5'-RACE with molecular barcodes. TCRdb re-called the 5' RACE reads with MiXCR, one entry per CDR3 protein. The data show roughly 240,000 distinct CDR3 sequences, with 8% to 10% seen just once and around 4.8% held by the top ten. General study points: Ankylosing spondylitis blood seemed to carry a telltale TCR beta motif made of under ten highly homologous variants.

The clonotype comes from a female donor with ankylosing spondylitis or in good health (not recorded which). V gene TRBV29-1 combines with J gene TRBJ2-5, with D possibly matching TRBD2 (5 bases). Sample: blood, either unsorted or a sorted T cell fraction (not recorded which). The CDR3 loop is CSARGLYQETQYF. The DNA of the CDR3 is TGCAGCGCCCGGGGTCTGTACCAAGAGACCCAGTACTTC.